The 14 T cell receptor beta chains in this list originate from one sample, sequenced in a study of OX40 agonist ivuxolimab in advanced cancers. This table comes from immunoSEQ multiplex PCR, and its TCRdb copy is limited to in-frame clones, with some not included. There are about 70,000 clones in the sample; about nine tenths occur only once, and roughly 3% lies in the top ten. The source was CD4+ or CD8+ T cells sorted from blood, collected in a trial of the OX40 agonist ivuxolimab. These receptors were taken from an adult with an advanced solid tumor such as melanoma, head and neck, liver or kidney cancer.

The CDR3 nucleotides read TGTGCCAGCTCACCCCCTACAGGGGTGGTATCCTACAATGAGCAGTTCTTC. Residues: CASSPPTGVVSYNEQFF. The rearrangement joins TRBV18 to TRBJ2-1; TRBD1 matches 7 bases. The germline V gene encodes CDR1 KGHSH and CDR2 LQKENI. The CDR3 has 17 residues. Trimming took 3 bases from V and 1 from J; bases not matched to a gene: 9.

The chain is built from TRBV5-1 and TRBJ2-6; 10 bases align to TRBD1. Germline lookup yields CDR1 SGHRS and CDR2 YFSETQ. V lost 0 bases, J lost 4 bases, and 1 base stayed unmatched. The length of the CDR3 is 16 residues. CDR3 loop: CASSLGQGAGANVLTF. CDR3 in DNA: TGCGCCAGCAGCTTGGGACAGGGGGCGGGGGCCAACGTCCTGACTTTC. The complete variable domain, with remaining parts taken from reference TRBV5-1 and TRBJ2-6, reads KAGVTQTPRYLIKTRGQQVTLSCSPISGHRSVSWYQQTPGQGLQFLFEYFSETQRNKGNFPGRFSGRQFSNSRSEMNVSTLELGDSALYLCASSLGQGAGANVLTFGAGSRLTVL.

CDR3: CASGLVREQLAPTDTQYF. DNA of the CDR3: TGTGCTAGTGGTTTGGTAAGGGAACAGCTGGCCCCCACAGATACGCAGTATTTT. This sequence joins TRBV12-5 and TRBJ2-3, with D unclear. Germline V gene sequence: CDR1 LGHNT, CDR2 FRNRAP. V lost 0 bases to trimming and J lost 2 bases, with 18 bases between them. The CDR3 loop spans 18 amino acids.

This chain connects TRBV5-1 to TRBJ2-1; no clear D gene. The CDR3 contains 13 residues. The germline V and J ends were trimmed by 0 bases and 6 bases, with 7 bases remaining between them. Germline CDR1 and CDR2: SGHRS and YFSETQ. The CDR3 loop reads CASSLVRTNEQFF. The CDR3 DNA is TGCGCCAGCAGCTTGGTCCGTACCAATGAGCAGTTCTTC. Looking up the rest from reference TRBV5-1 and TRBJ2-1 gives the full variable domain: KAGVTQTPRYLIKTRGQQVTLSCSPISGHRSVSWYQQTPGQGLQFLFEYFSETQRNKGNFPGRFSGRQFSNSRSEMNVSTLELGDSALYLCASSLVRTNEQFFGPGTRLTVL.

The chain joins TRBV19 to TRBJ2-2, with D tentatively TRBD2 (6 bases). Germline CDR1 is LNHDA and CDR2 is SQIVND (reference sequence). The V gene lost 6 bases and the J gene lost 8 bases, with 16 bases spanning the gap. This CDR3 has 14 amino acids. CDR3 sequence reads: CASSRLVTGGELFF. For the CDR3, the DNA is TGTGCCAGTAGCCGACTAGTTACCGGGGGGGAGCTGTTTTTT.

The CDR3 nucleotides are TGTGCCAGCAGCTTAGCGAAAGACAGCTACGAGCAGTACTTC. It codes for CASSLAKDSYEQYF. The V and J genes are TRBV7-9 and TRBJ2-7, with D tentatively TRBD1 (5 bases). V gave up 0 bases and J gave up 3 bases, with 9 bases separating them. Germline lookup yields CDR1 SEHNR and CDR2 FQNEAQ (reference sequence). This CDR3 region has 14 residues.

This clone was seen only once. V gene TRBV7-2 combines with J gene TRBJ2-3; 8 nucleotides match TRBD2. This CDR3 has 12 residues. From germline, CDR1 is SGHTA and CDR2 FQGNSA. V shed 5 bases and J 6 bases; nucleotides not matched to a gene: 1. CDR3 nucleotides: TGTGCCAGCAGCCCGGGGGGGGATACGCAGTATTTT. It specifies CASSPGGDTQYF.

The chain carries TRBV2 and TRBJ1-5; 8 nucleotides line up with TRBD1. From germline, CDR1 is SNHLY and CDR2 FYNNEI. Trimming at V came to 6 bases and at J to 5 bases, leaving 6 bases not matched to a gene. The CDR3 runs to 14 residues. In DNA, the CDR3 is TGTGCCAGCAGGAGGACAGGGAGTGATCAGCCCCAGCATTTT. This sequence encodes CASRRTGSDQPQHF.

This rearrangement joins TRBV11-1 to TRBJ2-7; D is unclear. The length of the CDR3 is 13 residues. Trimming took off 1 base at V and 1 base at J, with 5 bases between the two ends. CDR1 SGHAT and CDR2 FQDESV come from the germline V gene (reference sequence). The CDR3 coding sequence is TGTGCCAGCAGCTTAGAGTGGTCCTACGAGCAGTACTTC. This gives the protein CASSLEWSYEQYF.

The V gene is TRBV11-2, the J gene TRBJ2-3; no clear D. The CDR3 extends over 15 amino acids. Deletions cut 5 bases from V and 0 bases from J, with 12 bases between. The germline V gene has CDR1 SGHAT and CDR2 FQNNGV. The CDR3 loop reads CASSPMSGSTDTQYF. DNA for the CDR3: TGTGCCAGCAGCCCAATGTCCGGCAGCACAGATACGCAGTATTTT. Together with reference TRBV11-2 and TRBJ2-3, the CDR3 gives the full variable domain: EAGVAQSPRYKIIEKRQSVAFWCNPISGHATLYWYQQILGQGPKLLIQFQNNGVVDDSQLPKDRFSAERLKGVDSTLKIQPAKLEDSAVYLCASSPMSGSTDTQYFGPGTRLTVL.

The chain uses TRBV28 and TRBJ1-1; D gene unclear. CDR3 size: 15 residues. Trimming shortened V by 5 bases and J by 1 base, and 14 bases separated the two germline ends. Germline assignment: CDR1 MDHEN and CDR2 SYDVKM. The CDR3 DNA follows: TGTGCCAGCAGTCTCATCCCTTTGACGAACACTGAAGCTTTCTTT. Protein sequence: CASSLIPLTNTEAFF.

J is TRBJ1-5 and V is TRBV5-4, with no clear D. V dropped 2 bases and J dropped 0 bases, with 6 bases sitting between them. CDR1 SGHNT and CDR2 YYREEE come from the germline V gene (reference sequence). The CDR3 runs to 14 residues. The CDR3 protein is CASSFQNSNQPQHF. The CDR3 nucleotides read TGTGCCAGCAGCTTTCAGAATAGCAATCAGCCCCAGCATTTT.

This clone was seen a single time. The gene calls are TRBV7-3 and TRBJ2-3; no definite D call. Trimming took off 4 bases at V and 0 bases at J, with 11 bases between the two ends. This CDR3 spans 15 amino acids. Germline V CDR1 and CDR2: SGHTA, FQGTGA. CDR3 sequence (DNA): TGTGCCAGCAGCTCGCCGTCTAGTAGCACAGATACGCAGTATTTT. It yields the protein CASSSPSSSTDTQYF.

The CDR3 loop reads CASSSEARRGSGNTIYF. The DNA for the CDR3 is TGTGCCAGCAGCTCCGAAGCGAGACGGGGGTCTGGAAACACCATATATTTT. The chain is built from TRBV7-9 and TRBJ1-3; a possible D gene is TRBD1 (5 bases). The CDR3 is 17 amino acids. Germline loops: CDR1 SEHNR, CDR2 FQNEAQ (reference sequence). Trimming removed 4 bases at V and 1 base at J, with 17 bases between.